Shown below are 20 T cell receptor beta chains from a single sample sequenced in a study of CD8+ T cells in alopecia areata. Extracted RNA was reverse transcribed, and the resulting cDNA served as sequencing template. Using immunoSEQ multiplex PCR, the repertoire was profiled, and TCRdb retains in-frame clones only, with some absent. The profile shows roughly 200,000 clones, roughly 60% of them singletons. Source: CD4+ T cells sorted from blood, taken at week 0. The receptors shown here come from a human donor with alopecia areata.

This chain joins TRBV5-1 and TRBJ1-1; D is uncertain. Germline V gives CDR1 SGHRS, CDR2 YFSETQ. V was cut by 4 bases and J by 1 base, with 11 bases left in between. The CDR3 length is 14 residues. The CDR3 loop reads CASSVGKPNTEAFF. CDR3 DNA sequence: TGCGCCAGCAGCGTGGGCAAGCCGAACACTGAAGCTTTCTTT.

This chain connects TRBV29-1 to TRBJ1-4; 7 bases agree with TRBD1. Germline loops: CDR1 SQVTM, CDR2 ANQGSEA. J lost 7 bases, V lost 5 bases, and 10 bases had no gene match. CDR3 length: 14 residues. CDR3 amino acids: CSVNDRASGEKLFF. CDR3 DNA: TGCAGCGTTAACGACAGGGCGTCCGGTGAAAAACTGTTTTTT.

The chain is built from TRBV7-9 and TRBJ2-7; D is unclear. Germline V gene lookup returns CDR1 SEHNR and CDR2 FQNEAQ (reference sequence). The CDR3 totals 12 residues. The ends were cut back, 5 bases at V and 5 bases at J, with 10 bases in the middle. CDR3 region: CASSKGTDEQYF. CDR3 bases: TGTGCCAGCAGCAAGGGTACCGACGAGCAGTACTTC.

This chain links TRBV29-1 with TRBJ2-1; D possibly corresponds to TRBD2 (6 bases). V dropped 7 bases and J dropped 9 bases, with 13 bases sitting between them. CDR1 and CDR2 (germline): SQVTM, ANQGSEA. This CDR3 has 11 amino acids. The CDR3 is CSGSAGFEQFF. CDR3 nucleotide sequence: TGCAGCGGAAGTGCGGGGTTTGAGCAGTTCTTC.

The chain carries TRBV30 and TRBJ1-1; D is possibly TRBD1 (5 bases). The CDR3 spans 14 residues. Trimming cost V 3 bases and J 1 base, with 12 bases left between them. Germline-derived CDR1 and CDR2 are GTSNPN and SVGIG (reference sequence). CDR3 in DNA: TGTGCCTGGAGATATGGGGGTTGGAACACTGAAGCTTTCTTT. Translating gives CAWRYGGWNTEAFF.

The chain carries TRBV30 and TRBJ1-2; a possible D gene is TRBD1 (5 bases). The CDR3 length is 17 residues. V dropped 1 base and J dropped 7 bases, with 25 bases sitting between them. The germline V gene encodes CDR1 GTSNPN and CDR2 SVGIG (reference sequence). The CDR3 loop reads CAWSGTSQLRFTVGYTF. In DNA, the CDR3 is TGTGCCTGGAGTGGGACAAGCCAACTAAGATTCACCGTTGGCTACACCTTC.

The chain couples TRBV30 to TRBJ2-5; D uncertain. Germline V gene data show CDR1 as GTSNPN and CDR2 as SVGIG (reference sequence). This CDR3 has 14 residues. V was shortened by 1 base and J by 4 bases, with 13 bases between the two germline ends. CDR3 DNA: TGTGCCTGGAGTGCAGGATCCCCCCCAGAGACCCAGTACTTC. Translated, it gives CAWSAGSPPETQYF.

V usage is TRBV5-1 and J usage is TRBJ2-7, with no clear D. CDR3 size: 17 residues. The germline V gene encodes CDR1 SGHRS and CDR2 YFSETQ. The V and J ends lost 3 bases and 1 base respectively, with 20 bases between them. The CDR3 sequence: CASSSSTSGFLSYEQYF. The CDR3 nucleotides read TGCGCCAGCAGCTCGTCGACATCGGGTTTTCTATCCTACGAGCAGTACTTC.

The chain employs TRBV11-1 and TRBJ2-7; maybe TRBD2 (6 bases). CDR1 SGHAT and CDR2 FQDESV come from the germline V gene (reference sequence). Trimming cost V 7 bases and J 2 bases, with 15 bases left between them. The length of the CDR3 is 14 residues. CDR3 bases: TGTGCCAGCACATCCGAGCGGACTACCTACGAGCAGTACTTC. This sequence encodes CASTSERTTYEQYF.

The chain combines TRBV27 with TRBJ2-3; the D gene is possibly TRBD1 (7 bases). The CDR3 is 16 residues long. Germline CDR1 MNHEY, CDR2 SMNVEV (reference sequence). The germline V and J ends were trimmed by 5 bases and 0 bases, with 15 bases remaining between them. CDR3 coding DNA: TGTGCCAGCAGTCCGCGGGGACAGTATAGCACAGATACGCAGTATTTT. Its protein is CASSPRGQYSTDTQYF.

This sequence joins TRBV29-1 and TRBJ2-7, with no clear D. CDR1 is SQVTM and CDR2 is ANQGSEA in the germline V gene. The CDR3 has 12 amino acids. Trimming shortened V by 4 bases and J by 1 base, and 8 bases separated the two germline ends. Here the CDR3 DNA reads TGCAGCGTTGCCCTTGCTTCCTACGAGCAGTACTTC. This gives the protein CSVALASYEQYF.

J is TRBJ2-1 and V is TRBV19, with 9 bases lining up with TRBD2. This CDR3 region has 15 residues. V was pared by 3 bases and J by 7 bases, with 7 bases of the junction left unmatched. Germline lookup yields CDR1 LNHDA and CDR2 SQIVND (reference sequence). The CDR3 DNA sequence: TGTGCCAGTAGTATGGTAGCGGGGGAGATAAATGAGCAGTTCTTC. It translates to CASSMVAGEINEQFF.

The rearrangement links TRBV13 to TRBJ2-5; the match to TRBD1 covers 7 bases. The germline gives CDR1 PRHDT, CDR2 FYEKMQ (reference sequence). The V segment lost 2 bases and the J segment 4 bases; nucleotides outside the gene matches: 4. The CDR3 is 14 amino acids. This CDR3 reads CASSLTGVRETQYF. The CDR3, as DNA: TGTGCCAGCAGCTTAACAGGGGTGAGAGAGACCCAGTACTTC. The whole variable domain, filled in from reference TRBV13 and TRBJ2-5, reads AAGVIQSPRHLIKEKRETATLKCYPIPRHDTVYWYQQGPGQDPQFLISFYEKMQSDKGSIPDRFSAQQFSDYHSELNMSSLELGDSALYFCASSLTGVRETQYFGPGTRLLVL.

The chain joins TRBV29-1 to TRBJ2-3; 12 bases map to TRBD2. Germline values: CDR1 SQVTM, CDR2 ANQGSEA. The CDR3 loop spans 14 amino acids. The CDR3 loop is CSCVTSGGADTQYF. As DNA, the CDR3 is TGCAGTTGTGTGACTAGCGGGGGTGCAGATACGCAGTATTTT.

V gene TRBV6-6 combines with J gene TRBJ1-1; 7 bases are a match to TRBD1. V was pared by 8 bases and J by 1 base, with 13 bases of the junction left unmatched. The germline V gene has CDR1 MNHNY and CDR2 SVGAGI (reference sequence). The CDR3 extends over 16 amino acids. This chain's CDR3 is CASGDPGQARNTEAFF. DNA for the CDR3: TGTGCCAGCGGAGATCCCGGACAGGCTAGGAACACTGAAGCTTTCTTT.

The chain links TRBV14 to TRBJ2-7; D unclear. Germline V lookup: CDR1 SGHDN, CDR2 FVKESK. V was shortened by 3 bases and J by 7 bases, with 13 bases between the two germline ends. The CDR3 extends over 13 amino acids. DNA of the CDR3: TGTGCCAGCAGCCATAATCCAGAGGATGAGCAGTACTTC. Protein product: CASSHNPEDEQYF.

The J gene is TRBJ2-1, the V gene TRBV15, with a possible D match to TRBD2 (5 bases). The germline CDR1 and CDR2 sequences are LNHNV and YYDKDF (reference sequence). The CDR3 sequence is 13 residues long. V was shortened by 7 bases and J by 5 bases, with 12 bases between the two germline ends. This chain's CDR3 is CATNLGVNNEQFF. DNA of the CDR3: TGTGCCACCAACCTCGGGGTTAACAATGAGCAGTTCTTC. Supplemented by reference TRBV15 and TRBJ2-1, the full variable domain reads DAMVIQNPRYQVTQFGKPVTLSCSQTLNHNVMYWYQQKSSQAPKLLFHYYDKDFNNEADTPDNFQSRRPNTSFCFLDIRSPGLGDTAMYLCATNLGVNNEQFFGPGTRLTVL.

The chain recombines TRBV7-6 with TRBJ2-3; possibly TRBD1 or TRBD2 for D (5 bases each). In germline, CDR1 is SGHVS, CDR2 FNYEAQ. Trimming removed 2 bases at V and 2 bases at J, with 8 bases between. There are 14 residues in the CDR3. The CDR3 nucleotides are TGTGCCAGCAGCTTATGGGGGTACACAGATACGCAGTATTTT. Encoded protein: CASSLWGYTDTQYF.

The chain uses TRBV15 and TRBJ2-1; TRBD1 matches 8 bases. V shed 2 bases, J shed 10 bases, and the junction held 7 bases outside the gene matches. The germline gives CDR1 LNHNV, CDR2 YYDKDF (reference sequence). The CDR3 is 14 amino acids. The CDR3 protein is CATSRRRTGIEQFF. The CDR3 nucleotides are TGTGCCACCAGCAGACGCAGGACAGGGATAGAGCAGTTCTTC.

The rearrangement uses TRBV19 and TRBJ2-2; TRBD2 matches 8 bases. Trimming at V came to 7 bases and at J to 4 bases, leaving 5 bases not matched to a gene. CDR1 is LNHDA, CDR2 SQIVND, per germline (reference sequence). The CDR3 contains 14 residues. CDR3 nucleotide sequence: TGTGCCAGTACCTCGGGAGGGGGCACCGGGGAGCTGTTTTTT. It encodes CASTSGGGTGELFF.